This TCR beta chain came from a study of T cell responses to AZD1222 COVID-19 vaccine. On this clone itself: Its matching antigen is unknown.

The germline gives CDR1 SGHTA, CDR2 FQGNSA. The CDR3 is made up of 15 amino acids. The V and J ends lost 5 bases and 4 bases respectively, with 18 bases between them. This table comes from immunoSEQ multiplex PCR, and its TCRdb copy is limited to in-frame clones, with some not included. The profile shows some 160,000 clones, 85% to 95% of them singletons. Study results and caveats: All repertoire sampling was performed exclusively after the peak T cell response.

Source: peripheral blood, taken on day 0 of AZD1222 vaccination. This receptor was taken from an adult in good health. V and J are TRBV7-2 and TRBJ2-7, with a tentative D call TRBD1 (6 bases). Here the CDR3 DNA reads TGTGCCAGCAGCCCTAGGCTGACAGGCACTTACGAGCAGTACTTC. Amino acid sequence: CASSPRLTGTYEQYF.